The clone carrying this T cell receptor (beta chain) was picked up a small number of times. This specimen belongs to a study of regulatory T cells in long-lasting Graves disease. Germline CDR1 is LNHDA and CDR2 is SQIVND (reference sequence). There are 13 residues in the CDR3. V dropped 3 bases and J dropped 16; count of bases not matched to a gene: 9. The time point is: persistent/refractory GD, antithyroid drugs over 5 years with positive TRAb. The authors made the TCR library using RNA they extracted from PBMCs. Construction of the TCR beta libraries employed iRepertoire HTBI primers in conjunction with Arm-PCR of CDR3 regions. Via MiXCR, TCRdb re-called the multiplex PCR reads, giving one row per CDR3 protein. The data contain some 420,000 distinct CDR3 sequences, about 20% of them singletons.

Sequences were derived from peripheral blood mononuclear cells (PBMCs), sampled when the disease was refractory, from a patient treated with antithyroid drugs. The gene calls are TRBV19 and TRBJ1-5; TRBD1 matches at 10 bases. This TCR was sampled from a female donor with Graves disease. The CDR3 loop is CASSIWAGQGFHF. CDR3 DNA: TGTGCCAGTAGTATTTGGGCGGGACAGGGGTTCCATTTT.